The rows below give T cell receptor beta chains drawn from one sample of a study of shared T cell receptors in the human thymus. Using immunoSEQ multiplex PCR, the repertoire was profiled, and TCRdb retains in-frame clones only, with some absent. Among about 660,000 clones listed, 87% were seen once. These data are also associated with another study on human thymus T cells.

The specimen was thymocytes. These TCRs come from a boy younger than two with a congenital heart defect. Each CDR3 is given with its conserved first and last residue.

CDR3 length	V gene	CDR3 protein
15	TRBV5-1	CASSLGSSSTDTQYF
15	TRBV5-4	CASSLGSSGTDTQYF
15	TRBV5-4	CASSGRGPPYNEQFF
13	TRBV4-1	CASSRRAGTGCNF
16	TRBV28	CASSLGAAGRSGELFF
17	TRBV7-4	CASSLIGVLRPHNEQFF
16	TRBV18	CASSPKRTGGRNEQFF
15	TRBV6-1	CATLLSGGAGYEQYF
13	TRBV6-5	CASRTGGNEKLFF
18	TRBV28	CASSLGWLAGEGYNEQFF
14	TRBV6-1	CASRLTGWDTEAFF
15	TRBV5-1	CASSETWGLNTEAFF
15	TRBV19	CASSMNPSGGYEQYF
14	TRBV28	CASWGGETNNEQFF
19	TRBV27	CASSTTPTGTEPYNSPLHF
18	TRBV11-1	CASSPGRTGERRLYGYTF
14	TRBV19	CASRPGLLNTEAFF
14	TRBV7-8	CASSSTGTYYEQYF
15	TRBV9	CASSTRTGGDTEAFF
16	TRBV14	CASSHGTSGRANEQFF
16	TRBV28	CASSTRRGPSTDTQYF
11	TRBV20-1	CSASRDHEQYF
15	TRBV5-1	CASSGVRGSTDTQYF
15	TRBV4-2	CASSQDDGAGYGYTF
16	TRBV9	CASSVAGLLPNNEQFF
19	TRBV2	CASSEAQGQFVGLSYEQYF
14	TRBV18	CASSPPTVPYGYTF
19	TRBV7-9	CASSQVGGQGPRAYYGYTF
15	TRBV27	CASSSHRQPCNEQFF
14	TRBV5-4	CASSLDRGRDEQYF
15	TRBV5-1	CASSPRTGSGRGAFF
15	TRBV11-2	CASSLQGGRNNEQFF
13	TRBV6-1	CAVPTGGVTEAFF
11	TRBV5-8	CASSVIDTQYF
15	TRBV2	CASSAPGQGTYEQYF
21	TRBV27	CASSPEIIRDRGPGMNTEAFF
18	TRBV4-2	CASSQDPRTSGVQETQYF
12	TRBV12-5	CASGFLFEKLFF
16	TRBV9	CASSPKPPGQGYGYTF
15	TRBV7-2	CASSLEGSGRDEQFF
18	TRBV11-2	CASSPRPLTSGRVNEQFF
14	TRBV6-1	CASSVGGAHQPQHF
14	TRBV27	CASSQDRGDEKLFF